Sequencing of this TCR beta chain was carried out in a study of T cell responses to AZD1222 COVID-19 vaccine. Overall study findings and caveats: The peak T cell response came first, and repertoires were sampled only after it. When two AZD1222 doses had been given, Spike-specific TCR breadth and depth rose.

This clone occurred a few times. As yet, its antigen is unknown. The assay was immunoSEQ multiplex PCR, and TCRdb's table has in-frame clones only and misses some. The sample lists 170,000 or so clones, almost 90% occurring once. Pooled in the analysis were second doses at about 4 or about 12 weeks. Germline V gene data show CDR1 as KGHSH and CDR2 as LQKENI. Trimming cost V 3 bases and J 5 bases; bases outside gene matches: 0. The CDR3 is 13 residues long. This chain connects TRBV18 to TRBJ1-1; TRBD1 matches at 10 bases. The sample in question was peripheral blood, obtained 28 days after the second AZD1222 dose. The TCR was taken from an adult who received the AZD1222 COVID-19 vaccine. The CDR3 DNA reads TGTGCCAGCTCACCGGGACAGGGGACTGAAGCTTTCTTT. Amino acids: CASSPGQGTEAFF. Full variable domain (outside the CDR3, taken from reference TRBV18 and TRBJ1-1): NAGVMQNPRHLVRRRGQEARLRCSPMKGHSHVYWYRQLPEEGLKFMVYLQKENIIDESGMPKERFSAEFPKEGPSILRIQQVVRGDSAAYFCASSPGQGTEAFFGQGTRLTVV.